The rows below give T cell receptor beta chains drawn from one sample of a study of T cell repertoires in cytomegalovirus infection. MiXCR, applied by TCRdb to the reads, yields one record per CDR3 protein. The sample holds about 700,000 distinct CDR3 sequences; around a third are singletons and the top ten take roughly 20%. These receptors' targets are unknown. Sample: cultured PBMCs, taken from culture after CMV antigen stimulation. All receptors come from a human donor in good health (CMV status not recorded). Some clones in this sample may be carry-over from other donors' samples. CDR3s include the opening cysteine and the closing phenylalanine or tryptophan. A D gene is named only where the DNA matches it firmly. The listing skips clone size in some rows; elsewhere it reads once, few, many or a size class.

v_call	j_call	d_call	clone_size	cdr3_aa	cdr3_nt
TRBV10-3	TRBJ2-5	-	-	CAISSRPPNQQQETQYF	TGTGCCATCAGTTCCAGGCCACCAAACCAACAACAAGAGACCCAGTACTTC
TRBV6-6	TRBJ2-2	TRBD2	-	CASRAGTSGGTGELFF	TGTGCCAGCAGGGCCGGGACTAGCGGGGGAACCGGGGAGCTGTTTTTT
TRBV9	TRBJ2-1	TRBD2	-	CASSGSGSSYNEQFF	TGTGCCAGCAGCGGTAGCGGGAGCTCCTACAATGAGCAGTTCTTC
TRBV7-2	TRBJ2-3	TRBD2	many	CASSRSGHSTDTQYF	TGTGCCAGCAGCCGTAGCGGGCATAGCACAGATACGCAGTATTTT
TRBV12-3/TRBV12-4	TRBJ2-3	-	-	CASSLTIGPQPGYF	TGTGCCAGCAGCCTTACTATTGGTCCCCAACCGGGGTATTTT
TRBV7-2	TRBJ2-2	-	few	CASSRQTSGGELFF	TGTGCCAGCAGCCGTCAAACTTCAGGCGGGGAGCTGTTTTTT
TRBV7-8	TRBJ1-4	-	many	CASSFKPVTPREKLFF	TGTGCCAGCAGCTTTAAGCCCGTCACGCCCCGAGAAAAACTGTTTTTT
TRBV4-1	TRBJ1-5	TRBD1	-	CASSKTRDRGLNQPQHF	TGCGCCAGCAGCAAAACCCGGGACAGAGGGCTTAATCAGCCCCAGCATTTT
TRBV19	TRBJ1-5	-	few	CASSIVLAGWQPQHF	TGTGCCAGTAGTATAGTTCTGGCTGGTTGGCAGCCCCAGCATTTT
TRBV20-1	TRBJ2-7	-	-	CSARSGAPLNEQYF	TGCAGTGCTAGGAGTGGGGCGCCTCTAAACGAGCAGTACTTC
TRBV7-2	TRBJ1-1	-	many	CASSLGGVNTEAFF	TGTGCCAGCAGCTTGGGGGGGGTGAACACTGAAGCTTTCTTT
TRBV6-5	TRBJ1-2	TRBD1	-	CASGRDSLFGYGYTF	TGTGCCAGCGGCCGGGACAGCCTTTTTGGGTATGGCTACACCTTC
TRBV20-1	TRBJ2-7	-	few	CSARGAPNPYEQYF	TGCAGTGCTAGAGGGGCACCCAACCCTTACGAGCAGTACTTC
TRBV12-3/TRBV12-4	TRBJ2-1	-	few	CASSLSSEQFF	TGTGCCAGCAGTTTATCCAGTGAGCAGTTCTTC
TRBV7-2	TRBJ1-2	-	-	CASSLGGKSHGYTF	TGTGCCAGCAGCTTAGGGGGTAAATCTCATGGCTACACCTTC
TRBV6-1	TRBJ1-5	-	few	CASSTTWTGNQPQHF	TGTGCCAGCAGTACAACCTGGACGGGCAATCAGCCCCAGCATTTT
TRBV10-3	TRBJ2-7	TRBD2	few	CAISESTGLALEQYF	TGTGCCATCAGTGAGTCGACGGGACTAGCGCTCGAGCAGTACTTC
TRBV7-9	TRBJ2-1	TRBD2	-	CASSSTPSGSRTAFNEQFF	TGTGCCAGCAGCTCCACGCCTAGCGGGAGTCGAACTGCATTTAATGAGCAGTTCTTC
TRBV9	TRBJ1-2	-	-	CASSVGYVAALNYGYTF	TGTGCCAGCAGCGTAGGGTATGTGGCAGCCCTTAACTATGGCTACACCTTC
TRBV7-2	TRBJ2-7	TRBD1	-	CASSLDRTAPEQYF	TGTGCCAGCAGCCTGGACAGGACGGCTCCCGAGCAGTACTTC
TRBV6-2/TRBV6-3	TRBJ1-6	-	few	CASSYLDSPLHF	TGTGCCAGCAGTTATTTGGATTCACCCCTCCACTTT
TRBV19	TRBJ1-5	-	-	CASSMVYQPQHF	TGTGCCAGTAGTATGGTTTATCAGCCCCAGCATTTT
TRBV4-1	TRBJ2-5	-	-	CASSQEGRVTETQYF	TGCGCCAGCAGCCAAGAAGGAAGGGTAACGGAGACCCAGTACTTC
TRBV11-2	TRBJ2-1	TRBD2	-	CASSKASTSGEQFF	TGTGCCAGCAGCAAGGCATCAACTAGCGGGGAGCAGTTCTTC
TRBV20-1	TRBJ2-1	TRBD2	-	CSASKTSGGNEQFF	TGCAGTGCTAGTAAGACTAGCGGGGGCAATGAGCAGTTCTTC
TRBV12-3/TRBV12-4	TRBJ1-6	-	-	CASSFRRKNSPLHF	TGTGCCAGCAGTTTCCGGAGAAAAAATTCACCCCTCCACTTT
TRBV7-2	TRBJ2-2	-	-	CASSVSTLSTGELFF	TGTGCCAGCAGCGTAAGCACTCTTAGCACCGGGGAGCTGTTTTTT
TRBV5-3	TRBJ2-1	-	-	CASSYISALSGDEQFF	TGTGCCAGCAGCTATATTTCGGCGCTTTCAGGGGATGAGCAGTTCTTC
TRBV10-3	TRBJ2-7	TRBD1	-	CAISGTGVTEQYF	TGTGCCATCAGCGGGACAGGGGTTACCGAGCAGTACTTC
TRBV19	TRBJ2-7	TRBD1	-	CASSSQGVYEQYF	TGTGCCAGTAGTAGTCAGGGGGTCTACGAGCAGTACTTC
TRBV20-1	TRBJ2-3	TRBD1	-	CSAGQGGGTDTQYF	TGCAGTGCTGGACAGGGGGGAGGCACAGATACGCAGTATTTT
TRBV20-1	TRBJ1-1	-	-	CSARQGSGRGTEAFF	TGCAGTGCTAGACAGGGTTCGGGGAGGGGGACTGAAGCTTTCTTT
TRBV7-9	TRBJ2-5	TRBD1	once	CASSFPGQGEETQYF	TGTGCCAGCAGCTTCCCGGGACAGGGGGAAGAGACCCAGTACTTC
TRBV12-3/TRBV12-4	TRBJ1-1	-	-	CASQGSEAFF	TGTGCCAGCCAGGGGTCTGAAGCTTTCTTT
TRBV19	TRBJ2-7	-	-	CASSIAWTAYEQYF	TGTGCCAGTAGTATAGCCTGGACAGCCTACGAGCAGTACTTC
TRBV7-2	TRBJ2-1	-	many	CASSLRPGSASNEQFF	TGTGCCAGCAGCTTACGACCCGGGAGTGCGTCCAATGAGCAGTTCTTC
TRBV6-5	TRBJ2-1	TRBD1	-	CASSYSKVGTGDNEQFF	TGTGCCAGCAGTTACTCGAAAGTCGGGACAGGGGACAATGAGCAGTTCTTC
TRBV7-6	TRBJ1-4	-	-	CASSSLGGRPNEKLFF	TGTGCCAGCAGCTCCCTCGGGGGCCGCCCTAATGAAAAACTGTTTTTT
TRBV4-2	TRBJ2-7	TRBD1	-	CASSQGQGPHYEQYF	TGTGCCAGCAGCCAGGGACAGGGACCCCACTACGAGCAGTACTTC
TRBV12-3/TRBV12-4	TRBJ2-7	-	-	CASSAPGGLYEQYF	TGTGCCAGCAGTGCCCCAGGGGGACTCTACGAGCAGTACTTC
TRBV6-5	TRBJ2-1	-	few	CASSPSQGYEQFF	TGTGCCAGCAGCCCAAGCCAGGGCTATGAGCAGTTCTTC
TRBV6-6	TRBJ1-2	-	once	CASNEAATVLWDYGYTF	TGTGCCAGCAACGAAGCTGCGACAGTCCTATGGGACTATGGCTACACCTTC
TRBV19	TRBJ2-2	TRBD2	-	CASSIGGGSVGELFF	TGTGCCAGTAGTATAGGTGGCGGGAGTGTCGGGGAGCTGTTTTTT
TRBV5-3	TRBJ1-1	TRBD1	-	CASSSPTGVFSEAFF	TGTGCCAGCAGCTCCCCGACAGGGGTTTTTTCTGAAGCTTTCTTT
TRBV5-4	TRBJ2-7	-	-	CASSLDRHEQYF	TGTGCCAGCAGCTTGGACAGACACGAGCAGTACTTC
TRBV7-9	TRBJ2-3	-	-	CASSPRGGGRTDTQYF	TGTGCCAGCAGCCCCCGAGGTGGGGGCCGCACAGATACGCAGTATTTT
TRBV10-3	TRBJ1-1	-	-	CAISEYLPGSTEASF	TGTGCCATCAGTGAGTATCTTCCTGGATCCACTGAAGCTTCCTTT
TRBV7-8	TRBJ2-5	TRBD1	-	CASSPRRDRGVTETQYF	TGTGCCAGCAGCCCGCGCCGGGACAGGGGTGTAACGGAGACCCAGTACTTC
TRBV29-1	TRBJ2-7	-	once	CSVEPGGGEQYF	TGCAGCGTTGAACCGGGCGGAGGCGAGCAGTACTTC
TRBV7-7	TRBJ2-1	-	-	CASSPGPEGSYNEQFF	TGTGCCAGCAGCCCAGGGCCCGAGGGGTCCTACAATGAGCAGTTCTTC
TRBV7-2	TRBJ2-5	-	few	CASSLDQRETQYF	TGTGCCAGCAGCTTAGACCAGCGAGAGACCCAGTACTTC
TRBV6-2/TRBV6-3	TRBJ2-7	-	-	CASVQQPPYEQYF	TGTGCCAGCGTACAGCAGCCCCCCTACGAGCAGTACTTC
TRBV7-4	TRBJ1-2	-	-	CASSLSGTSQDYGYTF	TGTGCCAGCAGCTTATCCGGGACTTCTCAAGACTATGGCTACACCTTC
TRBV5-4	TRBJ1-2	-	-	CASSRSSGDSYGYTF	TGTGCCAGCAGCCGCTCCTCGGGGGATAGCTATGGCTACACCTTC
TRBV10-3	TRBJ1-4	-	-	CAISRTGARVEKLFF	TGTGCCATCAGCAGAACCGGGGCCAGGGTGGAAAAACTGTTTTTT
TRBV28	TRBJ1-4	-	-	CASGLKYRVSWEKLFF	TGTGCCAGCGGATTAAAATACAGGGTTTCGTGGGAAAAACTGTTTTTT
TRBV10-3	TRBJ2-7	-	-	CAISETSSYLQAF	TGTGCCATCAGTGAGACTAGTTCTTACCTACAGGCTTTC
TRBV20-1	TRBJ1-1	-	-	CSASPGTNTEAFF	TGCAGTGCTAGCCCCGGCACGAACACTGAAGCTTTCTTT